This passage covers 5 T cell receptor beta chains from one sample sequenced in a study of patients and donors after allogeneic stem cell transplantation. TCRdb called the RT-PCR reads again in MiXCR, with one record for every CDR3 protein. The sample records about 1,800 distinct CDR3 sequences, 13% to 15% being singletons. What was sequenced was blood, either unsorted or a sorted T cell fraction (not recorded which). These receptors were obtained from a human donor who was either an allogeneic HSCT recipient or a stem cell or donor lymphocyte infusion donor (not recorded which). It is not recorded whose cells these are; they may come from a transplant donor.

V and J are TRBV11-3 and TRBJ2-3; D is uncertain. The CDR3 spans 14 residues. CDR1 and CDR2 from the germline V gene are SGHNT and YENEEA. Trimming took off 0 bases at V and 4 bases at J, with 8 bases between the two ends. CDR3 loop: CASSLDAQPDTQYF. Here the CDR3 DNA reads TGTGCCAGCAGCTTAGATGCGCAACCAGATACGCAGTATTTT.

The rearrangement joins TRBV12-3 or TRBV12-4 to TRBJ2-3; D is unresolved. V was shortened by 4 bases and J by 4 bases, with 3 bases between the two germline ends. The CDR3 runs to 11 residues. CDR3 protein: CASSWADTQYF. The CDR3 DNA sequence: TGTGCCAGCAGTTGGGCAGATACGCAGTATTTT.

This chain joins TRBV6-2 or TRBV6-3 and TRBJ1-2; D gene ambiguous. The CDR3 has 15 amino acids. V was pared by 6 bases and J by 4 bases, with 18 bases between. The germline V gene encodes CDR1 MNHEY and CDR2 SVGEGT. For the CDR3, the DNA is TGTGCCAGCAGGATACCCGACCCGACGATCTATGGCTACACCTTC. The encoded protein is CASRIPDPTIYGYTF.

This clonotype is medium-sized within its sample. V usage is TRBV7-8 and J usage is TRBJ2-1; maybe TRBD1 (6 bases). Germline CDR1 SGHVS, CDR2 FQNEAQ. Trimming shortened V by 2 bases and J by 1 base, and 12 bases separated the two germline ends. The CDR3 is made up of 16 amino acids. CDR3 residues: CASSLWTARSYNEQFF. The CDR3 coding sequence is TGTGCCAGCAGCTTATGGACAGCCAGATCCTACAATGAGCAGTTCTTC.

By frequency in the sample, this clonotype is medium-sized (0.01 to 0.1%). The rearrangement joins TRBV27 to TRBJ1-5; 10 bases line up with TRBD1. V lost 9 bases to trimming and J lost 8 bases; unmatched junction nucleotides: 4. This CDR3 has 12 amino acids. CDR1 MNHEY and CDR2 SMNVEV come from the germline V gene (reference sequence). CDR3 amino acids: CASKTGGKPQHF. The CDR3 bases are TGTGCCAGTAAGACAGGGGGCAAGCCCCAGCATTTT.